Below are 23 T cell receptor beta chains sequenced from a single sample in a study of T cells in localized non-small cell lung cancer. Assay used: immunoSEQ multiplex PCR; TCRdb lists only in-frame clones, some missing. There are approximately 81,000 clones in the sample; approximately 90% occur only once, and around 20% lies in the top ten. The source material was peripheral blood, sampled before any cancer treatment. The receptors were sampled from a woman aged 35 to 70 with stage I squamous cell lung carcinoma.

CDR3 sequence reads: CASSLAGGYTGELFF. CDR3 sequence (DNA): TGTGCCAGCAGCTTAGCGGGGGGCTACACCGGGGAGCTGTTTTTT. The chain is built from TRBV7-2 and TRBJ2-2; D may correspond to TRBD1 or TRBD2 (6 bases each). V lost 0 bases and J 3 bases, leaving 8 bases between the germline ends. Germline V lookup: CDR1 SGHTA, CDR2 FQGNSA. CDR3 length: 15 residues.

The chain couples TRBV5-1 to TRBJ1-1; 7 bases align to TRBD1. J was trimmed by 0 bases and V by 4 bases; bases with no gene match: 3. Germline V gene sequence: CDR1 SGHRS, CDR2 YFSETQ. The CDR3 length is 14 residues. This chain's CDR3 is CASSPGTVNTEAFF. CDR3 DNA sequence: TGCGCCAGCAGCCCTGGGACAGTGAACACTGAAGCTTTCTTT.

The CDR3 sequence is CASSPRDRPSYGYTF. CDR3 in DNA: TGTGCCAGCAGCCCTAGGGACAGGCCGTCTTATGGCTACACCTTC. The V and J genes are TRBV7-3 and TRBJ1-2, with 8 positions matching TRBD1. J gave up 5 bases and V 5 bases, and 10 bases lay outside the gene matches. This CDR3 region has 15 residues. Germline lookup yields CDR1 SGHTA and CDR2 FQGTGA. The full variable domain, completed using reference TRBV7-3 and TRBJ1-2, is GAGVSQTPSNKVTEKGKYVELRCDPISGHTALYWYRQSLGQGPEFLIYFQGTGAADDSGLPNDRFFAVRPEGSVSTLKIQRTERGDSAVYLCASSPRDRPSYGYTFGSGTRLTVV.

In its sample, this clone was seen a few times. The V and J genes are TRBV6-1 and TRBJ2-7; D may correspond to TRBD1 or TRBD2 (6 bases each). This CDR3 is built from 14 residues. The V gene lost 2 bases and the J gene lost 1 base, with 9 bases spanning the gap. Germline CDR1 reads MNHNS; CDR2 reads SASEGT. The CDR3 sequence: CASSEWGASYEQYF. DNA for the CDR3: TGTGCCAGCAGTGAATGGGGGGCTTCCTACGAGCAGTACTTC.

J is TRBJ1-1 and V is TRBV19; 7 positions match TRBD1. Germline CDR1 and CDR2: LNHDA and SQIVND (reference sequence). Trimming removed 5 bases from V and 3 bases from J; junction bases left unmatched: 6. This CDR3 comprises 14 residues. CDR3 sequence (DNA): TGTGCCAGTAGTCGCCGACAGGGTTACACTGAAGCTTTCTTT. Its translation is CASSRRQGYTEAFF.

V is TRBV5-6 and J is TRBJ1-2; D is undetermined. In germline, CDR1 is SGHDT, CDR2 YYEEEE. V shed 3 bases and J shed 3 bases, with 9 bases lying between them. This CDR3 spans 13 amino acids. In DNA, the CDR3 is TGTGCCAGCAGCTCCGACACATACTATGGCTACACCTTC. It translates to CASSSDTYYGYTF.

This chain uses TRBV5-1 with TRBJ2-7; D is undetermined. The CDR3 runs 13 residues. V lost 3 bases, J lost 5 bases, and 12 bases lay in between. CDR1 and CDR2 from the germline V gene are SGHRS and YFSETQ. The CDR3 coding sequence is TGCGCCAGCAGCTCCCGGGTCAACCACGAGCAGTACTTC. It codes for CASSSRVNHEQYF.

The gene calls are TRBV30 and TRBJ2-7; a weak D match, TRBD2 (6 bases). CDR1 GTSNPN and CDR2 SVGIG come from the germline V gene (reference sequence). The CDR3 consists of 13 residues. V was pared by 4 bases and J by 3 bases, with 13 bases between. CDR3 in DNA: TGTGCCTGGAATCGCGGGGCGTACTACGAGCAGTACTTC. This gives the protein CAWNRGAYYEQYF.

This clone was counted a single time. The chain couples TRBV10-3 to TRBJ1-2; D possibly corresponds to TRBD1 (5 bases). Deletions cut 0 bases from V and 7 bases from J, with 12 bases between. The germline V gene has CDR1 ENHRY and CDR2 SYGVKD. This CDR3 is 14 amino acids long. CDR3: CAISESDGGGGYTF. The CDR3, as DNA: TGTGCCATCAGTGAGTCGGACGGGGGAGGTGGCTACACCTTC.

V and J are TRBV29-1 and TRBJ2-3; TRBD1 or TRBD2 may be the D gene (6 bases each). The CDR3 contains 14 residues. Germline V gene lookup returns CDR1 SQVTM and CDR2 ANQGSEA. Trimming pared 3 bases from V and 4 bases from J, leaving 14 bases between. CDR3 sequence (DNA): TGCAGCGTTGATGGGGGGCCTATGGCAGATACGCAGTATTTT. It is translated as CSVDGGPMADTQYF.

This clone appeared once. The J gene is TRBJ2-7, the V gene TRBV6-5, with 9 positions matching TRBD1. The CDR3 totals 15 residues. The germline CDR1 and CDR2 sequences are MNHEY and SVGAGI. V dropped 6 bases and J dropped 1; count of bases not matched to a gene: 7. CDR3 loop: CASSRGQGRSYEQYF. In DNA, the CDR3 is TGTGCCAGCAGCCGCGGACAGGGGAGGTCCTACGAGCAGTACTTC.

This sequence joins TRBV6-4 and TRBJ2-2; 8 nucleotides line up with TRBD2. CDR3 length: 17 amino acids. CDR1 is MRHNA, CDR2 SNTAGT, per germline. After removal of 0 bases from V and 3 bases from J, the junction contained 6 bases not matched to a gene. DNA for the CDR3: TGTGCCAGCAGTGACTCGAGCGGCGGGGGGTACACCGGGGAGCTGTTTTTT. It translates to CASSDSSGGGYTGELFF.

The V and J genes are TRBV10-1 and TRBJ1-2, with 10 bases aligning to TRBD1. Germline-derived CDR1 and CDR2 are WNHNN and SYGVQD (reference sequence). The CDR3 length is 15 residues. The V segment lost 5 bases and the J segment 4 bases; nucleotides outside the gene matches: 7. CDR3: CASSTTGGAVYGYTF. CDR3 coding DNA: TGCGCCAGCAGTACGACAGGGGGCGCAGTCTATGGCTACACCTTC.

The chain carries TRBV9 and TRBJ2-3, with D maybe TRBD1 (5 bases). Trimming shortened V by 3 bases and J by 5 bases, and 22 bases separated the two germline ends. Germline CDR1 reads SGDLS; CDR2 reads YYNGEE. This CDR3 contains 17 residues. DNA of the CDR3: TGTGCCAGCAGCGAGACCTGGGTTCAGGGAAGAGGAGATACGCAGTATTTT. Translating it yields CASSETWVQGRGDTQYF.

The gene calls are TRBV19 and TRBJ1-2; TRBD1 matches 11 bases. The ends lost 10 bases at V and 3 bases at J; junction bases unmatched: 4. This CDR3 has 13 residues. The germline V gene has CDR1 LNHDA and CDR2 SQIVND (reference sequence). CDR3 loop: CATTGQGDYGYTF. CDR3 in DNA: TGTGCCACAACGGGACAGGGGGACTATGGCTACACCTTC.

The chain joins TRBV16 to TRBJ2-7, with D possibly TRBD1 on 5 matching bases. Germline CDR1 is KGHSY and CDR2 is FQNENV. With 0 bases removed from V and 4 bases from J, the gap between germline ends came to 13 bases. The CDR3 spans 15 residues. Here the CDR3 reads CASSQSPGISYEQYF. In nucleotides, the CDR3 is TGTGCCAGCAGCCAATCGCCAGGGATAAGTTACGAGCAGTACTTC.

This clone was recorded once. DNA for the CDR3: TGTGCCAGCAGCTCCGACAGGATCCGCACAGATACGCAGTATTTT. Translated, it gives CASSSDRIRTDTQYF. The V call is TRBV7-9, the J call TRBJ2-3, with D tentatively TRBD1 (6 bases). The germline V gene has CDR1 SEHNR and CDR2 FQNEAQ (reference sequence). This CDR3 is 15 amino acids long. V lost 4 bases and J lost 1, with 12 bases in between.

This chain's CDR3 is CASSLRGQGVGDEQFF. The CDR3 coding sequence is TGTGCCAGCAGCTTAAGGGGACAGGGGGTAGGCGATGAGCAGTTCTTC. This chain uses TRBV7-9 with TRBJ2-1; 11 bases line up with TRBD1. Germline-derived CDR1 and CDR2 are SEHNR and FQNEAQ (reference sequence). The CDR3 is 16 residues long. V lost 2 bases to trimming and J lost 8 bases; unmatched junction nucleotides: 8.

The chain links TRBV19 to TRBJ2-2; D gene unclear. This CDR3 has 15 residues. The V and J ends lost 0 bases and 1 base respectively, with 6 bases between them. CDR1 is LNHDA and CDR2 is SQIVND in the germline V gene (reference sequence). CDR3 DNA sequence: TGTGCCAGTAGTATAGATCTCCGGAACACCGGGGAGCTGTTTTTT. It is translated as CASSIDLRNTGELFF.

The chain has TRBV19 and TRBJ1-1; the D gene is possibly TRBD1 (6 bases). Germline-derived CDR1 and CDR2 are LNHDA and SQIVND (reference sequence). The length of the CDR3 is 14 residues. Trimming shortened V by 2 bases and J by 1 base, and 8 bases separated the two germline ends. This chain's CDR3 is CASSISQGNTEAFF. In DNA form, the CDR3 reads TGTGCCAGTAGTATATCACAGGGGAACACTGAAGCTTTCTTT.

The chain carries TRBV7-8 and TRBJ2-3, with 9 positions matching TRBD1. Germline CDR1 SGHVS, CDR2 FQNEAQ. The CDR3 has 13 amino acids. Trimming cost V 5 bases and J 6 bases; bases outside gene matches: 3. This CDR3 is CASSRQGDDTQYF. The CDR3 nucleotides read TGTGCCAGCAGCCGACAGGGGGACGATACGCAGTATTTT.

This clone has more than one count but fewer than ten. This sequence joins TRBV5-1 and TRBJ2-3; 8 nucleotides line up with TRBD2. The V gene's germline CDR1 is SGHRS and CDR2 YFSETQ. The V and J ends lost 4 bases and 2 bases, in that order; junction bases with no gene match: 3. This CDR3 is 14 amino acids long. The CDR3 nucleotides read TGCGCCAGCAGCCGGGGACTAGTCACAGATACGCAGTATTTT. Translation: CASSRGLVTDTQYF.

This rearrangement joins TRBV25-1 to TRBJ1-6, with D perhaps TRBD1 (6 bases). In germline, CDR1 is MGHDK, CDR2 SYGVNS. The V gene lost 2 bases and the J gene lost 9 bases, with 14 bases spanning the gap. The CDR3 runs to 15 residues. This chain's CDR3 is CASSENRGAGSPLHF. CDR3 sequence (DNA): TGTGCCAGCAGTGAAAATCGGGGGGCAGGTTCACCCCTCCACTTT. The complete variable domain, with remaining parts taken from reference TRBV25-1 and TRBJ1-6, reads EADIYQTPRYLVIGTGKKITLECSQTMGHDKMYWYQQDPGMELHLIHYSYGVNSTEKGDLSSESTVSRIRTEHFPLTLESARPSHTSQYLCASSENRGAGSPLHFGNGTRLTVT.